The TCR beta chain under discussion was sequenced for a study of blood T cell repertoires in COVID-19. Sequenced by immunoSEQ multiplex PCR; TCRdb stores in-frame clones only, minus some. The sample contains fewer than 200,000 clones, about 93% of which appear only once. Trimming took 8 bases from V and 0 from J, leaving 6 bases between them. Germline V gene lookup returns CDR1 DFQATT and CDR2 SNEGSKA (reference sequence). The CDR3 loop spans 11 amino acids. The origin of this receptor is a man in his fifties with acute or convalescent COVID-19. Sequenced sample: peripheral blood. The chain couples TRBV20-1 to TRBJ2-3; the D is unclear. CDR3 nucleotides: TGCAGTACCAGTAGCACAGATACGCAGTATTTT. Translating gives CSTSSTDTQYF.